This T cell receptor (beta chain) derives from a study of CD8+CD57+ T cells in acquired aplastic anemia. Looking at the study overall: Average DNA yield from sorted CD4+ and CD8+ cells was about 3.2 ug.

Regarding the study as a whole: Roughly 30 CD8+ CDR3 sequences occurred in both the patients and the controls. No significant difference in CD8+ Simpson's diversity was found between patients and controls.

Patients included in sequencing had previously demonstrated CD8+CD57+ cell expansion by flow cytometry. Severe acquired aplastic anemia was present in all patients. CDR3 length equals 13 residues. Germline V CDR1 and CDR2: GTSNPN, SVGIG (reference sequence). Between the trimmed V and J ends, which lost 2 bases and 8 bases, there was a span of 15 bases. Comment on this clonotype: Antigen: not known.

Genomic DNA served as template for TCR beta VDJ and CDR3 profiling. Via MiXCR, TCRdb re-called the reads, giving one row per CDR3 protein. The data show around 430,000 distinct CDR3 sequences, around a third seen once. The clonotype originates from a human donor with aplastic anemia. The chain has TRBV30 and TRBJ1-2; a weak D match, TRBD1 (6 bases). The sample consisted of sorted CD4+, CD8+, or CD8+CD57+ T cells (not recorded which) from PBMCs. Written as DNA, the CDR3 is TGTGCCTGGAGTCTAGGGCAGGGGATAGGCTACACCTTC. Protein product: CAWSLGQGIGYTF. The full variable domain, its missing parts supplied by reference TRBV30 and TRBJ1-2, is SQTIHQWPATLVQPVGSPLSLECTVEGTSNPNLYWYRQAAGRGLQLLFYSVGIGQISSEVPQNLSASRPQDRQFILSSKKLLLSDSGFYLCAWSLGQGIGYTFGSGTRLTVV.